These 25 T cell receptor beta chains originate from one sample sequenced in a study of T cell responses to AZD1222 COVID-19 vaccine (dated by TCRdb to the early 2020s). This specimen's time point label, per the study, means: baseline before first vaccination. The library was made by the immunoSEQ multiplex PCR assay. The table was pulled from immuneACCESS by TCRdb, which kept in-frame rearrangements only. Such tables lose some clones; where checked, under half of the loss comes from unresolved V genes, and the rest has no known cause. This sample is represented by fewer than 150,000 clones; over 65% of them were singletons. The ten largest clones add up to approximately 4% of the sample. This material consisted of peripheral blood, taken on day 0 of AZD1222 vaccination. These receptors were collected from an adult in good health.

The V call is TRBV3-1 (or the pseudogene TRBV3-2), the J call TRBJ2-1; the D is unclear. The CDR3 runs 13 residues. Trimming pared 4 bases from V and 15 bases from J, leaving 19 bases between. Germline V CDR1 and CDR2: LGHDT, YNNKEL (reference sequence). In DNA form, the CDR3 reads TGTGCCAGCAGCCTGAGAAATGACGGACGTCGGTTCTTC. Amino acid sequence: CASSLRNDGRRFF.

The CDR3 DNA sequence: TGTGCCAGCAGCGTCGGTGGGACGGCTAACACTGAAGCTTTCTTT. Translated: CASSVGGTANTEAFF. The chain links TRBV9 to TRBJ1-1; D is possibly TRBD1 (5 bases). The CDR3 sequence is 15 residues long. Trimming removed 2 bases at V and 2 bases at J, with 13 bases between. The germline CDR1 and CDR2 sequences are SGDLS and YYNGEE.

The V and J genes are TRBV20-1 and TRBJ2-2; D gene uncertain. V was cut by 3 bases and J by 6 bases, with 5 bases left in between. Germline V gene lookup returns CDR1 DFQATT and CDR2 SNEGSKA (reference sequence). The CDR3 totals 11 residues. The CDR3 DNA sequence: TGCAGTGCTAGTAGACCCGGGGAGCTGTTTTTT. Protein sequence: CSASRPGELFF.

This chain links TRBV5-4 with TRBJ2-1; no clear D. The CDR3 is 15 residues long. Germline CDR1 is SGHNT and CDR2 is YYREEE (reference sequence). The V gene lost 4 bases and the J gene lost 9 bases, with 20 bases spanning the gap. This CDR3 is CASSPPLRPLGEQFF. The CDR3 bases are TGTGCCAGCAGCCCCCCTCTAAGGCCGTTGGGTGAGCAGTTCTTC.

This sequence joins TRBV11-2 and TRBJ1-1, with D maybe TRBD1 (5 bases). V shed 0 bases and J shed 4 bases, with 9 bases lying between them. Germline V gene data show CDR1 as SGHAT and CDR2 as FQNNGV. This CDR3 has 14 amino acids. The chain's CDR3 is CASSLDGAGTEAFF. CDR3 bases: TGTGCCAGCAGCTTAGATGGGGCTGGCACTGAAGCTTTCTTT.

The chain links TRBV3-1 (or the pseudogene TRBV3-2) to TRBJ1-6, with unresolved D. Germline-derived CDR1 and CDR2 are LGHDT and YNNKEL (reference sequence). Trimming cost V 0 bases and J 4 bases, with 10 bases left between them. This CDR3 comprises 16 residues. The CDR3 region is CASSQEIGRYNSPLHF. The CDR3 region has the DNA TGTGCCAGCAGCCAAGAAATAGGACGGTATAATTCACCCCTCCACTTT.

The CDR3 here is CASSVGGQGGYGYTF. DNA for the CDR3: TGTGCCAGCAGCGTAGGGGGACAGGGTGGATATGGCTACACCTTC. This chain connects TRBV9 to TRBJ1-2, with 9 bases fitting TRBD1. There are 15 residues in the CDR3. V shed 0 bases, J shed 5 bases, and the junction held 5 bases outside the gene matches. Germline loops: CDR1 SGDLS, CDR2 YYNGEE.

The CDR3 nucleotides read TGTGCCAGCAGTTTTCAGAATCCGGCAGGGAAGTACGAGCAGTACTTC. Translating it yields CASSFQNPAGKYEQYF. The chain has TRBV27 and TRBJ2-7, with a weak D call TRBD1 (5 bases). In germline, CDR1 is MNHEY, CDR2 SMNVEV (reference sequence). The CDR3 is made up of 16 amino acids. V was clipped by 3 bases and J by 4 bases, with 19 bases between them.

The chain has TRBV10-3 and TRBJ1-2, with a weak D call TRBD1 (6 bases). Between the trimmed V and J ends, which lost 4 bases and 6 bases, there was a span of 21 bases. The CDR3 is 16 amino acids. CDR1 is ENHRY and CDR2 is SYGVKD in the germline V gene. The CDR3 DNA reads TGTGCCATCAGTGGGGCGGGGCCCACAGGGATTAATGGCTACACCTTC. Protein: CAISGAGPTGINGYTF.

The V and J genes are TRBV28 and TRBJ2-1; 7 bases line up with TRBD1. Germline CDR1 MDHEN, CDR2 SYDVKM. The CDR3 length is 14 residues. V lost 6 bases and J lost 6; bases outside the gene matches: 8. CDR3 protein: CASRNRGTSNEQFF. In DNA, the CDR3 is TGTGCCAGCAGGAACAGGGGTACTAGCAATGAGCAGTTCTTC. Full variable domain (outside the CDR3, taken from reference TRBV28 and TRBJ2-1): DVKVTQSSRYLVKRTGEKVFLECVQDMDHENMFWYRQDPGLGLRLIYFSYDVKMKEKGDIPEGYSVSREKKERFSLILESASTNQTSMYLCASRNRGTSNEQFFGPGTRLTVL.

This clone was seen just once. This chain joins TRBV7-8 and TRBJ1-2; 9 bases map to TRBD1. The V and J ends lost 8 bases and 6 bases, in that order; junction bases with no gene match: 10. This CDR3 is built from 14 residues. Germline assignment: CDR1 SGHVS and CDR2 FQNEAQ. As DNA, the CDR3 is TGTGCCAGCCATACAGGGGGCCCCCAGGATGGCTACACCTTC. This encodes CASHTGGPQDGYTF. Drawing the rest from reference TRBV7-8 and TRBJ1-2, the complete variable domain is GAGVSQSPRYKVAKRGQDVALRCDPISGHVSLFWYQQALGQGPEFLTYFQNEAQLDKSGLPSDRFFAERPEGSVSTLKIQRTQQEDSAVYLCASHTGGPQDGYTFGSGTRLTVV.

CDR3 nucleotides: TGCGCCAGCAGCCTCACCGGGCCCAGGGGAGCCGAGCAGTACTTC. The encoded protein is CASSLTGPRGAEQYF. V gene TRBV5-1 combines with J gene TRBJ2-7; D is perhaps TRBD1 (6 bases). This CDR3 has 15 amino acids. The V end lost 4 bases, the J end lost 6 bases, and 20 bases lay between the germline ends. CDR1 is SGHRS and CDR2 is YFSETQ in the germline V gene. The variable domain in full, with the rest retrieved from reference TRBV5-1 and TRBJ2-7, is KAGVTQTPRYLIKTRGQQVTLSCSPISGHRSVSWYQQTPGQGLQFLFEYFSETQRNKGNFPGRFSGRQFSNSRSEMNVSTLELGDSALYLCASSLTGPRGAEQYFGPGTRLTVT.

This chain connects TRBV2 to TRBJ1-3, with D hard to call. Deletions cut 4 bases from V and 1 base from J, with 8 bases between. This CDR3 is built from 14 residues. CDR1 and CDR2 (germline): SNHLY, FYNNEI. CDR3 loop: CASSAGPSGNTIYF. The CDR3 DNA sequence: TGTGCCAGCAGTGCGGGTCCGTCTGGAAACACCATATATTTT.

CDR3 region: CASSFPGMNQPQHF. CDR3 coding DNA: TGTGCCAGCAGTTTCCCAGGGATGAATCAGCCCCAGCATTTT. The V call is TRBV28, the J call TRBJ1-5; a weak D match, TRBD1 (5 bases). Germline V gives CDR1 MDHEN, CDR2 SYDVKM. With 3 bases removed from V and 4 bases from J, the gap between germline ends came to 10 bases. There are 14 residues in the CDR3. Full variable domain (outside the CDR3, taken from reference TRBV28 and TRBJ1-5): DVKVTQSSRYLVKRTGEKVFLECVQDMDHENMFWYRQDPGLGLRLIYFSYDVKMKEKGDIPEGYSVSREKKERFSLILESASTNQTSMYLCASSFPGMNQPQHFGDGTRLSIL.

This CDR3 is CASSLISESTVAMNTEAFF. The DNA of the CDR3 is TGCGCCAGCAGCTTAATATCAGAATCCACAGTAGCCATGAACACTGAAGCTTTCTTT. The rearrangement links TRBV5-1 to TRBJ1-1; D uncertain. This CDR3 has 19 amino acids. The germline V gene has CDR1 SGHRS and CDR2 YFSETQ. Trimming took off 2 bases at V and 0 bases at J, with 23 bases between the two ends.

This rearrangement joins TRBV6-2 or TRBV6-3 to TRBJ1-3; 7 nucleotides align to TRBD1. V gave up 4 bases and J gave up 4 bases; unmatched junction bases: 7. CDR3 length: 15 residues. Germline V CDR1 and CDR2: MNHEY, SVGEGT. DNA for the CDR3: TGTGCCAGCAGTTCTTTCTCAGGGGGAGGAAACACCATATATTTT. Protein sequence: CASSSFSGGGNTIYF.

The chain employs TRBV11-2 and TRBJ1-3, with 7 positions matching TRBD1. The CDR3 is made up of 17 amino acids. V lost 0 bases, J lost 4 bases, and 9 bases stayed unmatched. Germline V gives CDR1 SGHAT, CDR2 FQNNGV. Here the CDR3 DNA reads TGTGCCAGCAGCTTAGATTCGCCCCGGACAGGCGGAAACACCATATATTTT. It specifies CASSLDSPRTGGNTIYF.

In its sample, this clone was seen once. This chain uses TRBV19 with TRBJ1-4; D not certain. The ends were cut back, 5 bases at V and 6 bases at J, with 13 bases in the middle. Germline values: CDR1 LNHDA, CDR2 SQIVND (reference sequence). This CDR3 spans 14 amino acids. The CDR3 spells CASSDTGGDEKLFF. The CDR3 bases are TGTGCCAGTAGTGACACGGGAGGAGATGAAAAACTGTTTTTT.

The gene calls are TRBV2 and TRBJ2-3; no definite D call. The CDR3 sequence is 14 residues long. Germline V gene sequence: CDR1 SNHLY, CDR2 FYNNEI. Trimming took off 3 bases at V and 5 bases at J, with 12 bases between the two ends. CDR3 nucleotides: TGTGCCAGCAGTGAGGAGAAGGGCAGAGATACGCAGTATTTT. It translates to CASSEEKGRDTQYF.

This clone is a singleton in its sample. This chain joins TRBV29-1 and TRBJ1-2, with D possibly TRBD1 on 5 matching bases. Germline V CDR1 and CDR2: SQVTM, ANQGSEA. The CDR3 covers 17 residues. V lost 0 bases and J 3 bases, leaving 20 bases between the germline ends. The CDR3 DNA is TGCAGCGTTGAAGATACGGCAGGGTTTAGTCACGACTATGGCTACACCTTC. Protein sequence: CSVEDTAGFSHDYGYTF.

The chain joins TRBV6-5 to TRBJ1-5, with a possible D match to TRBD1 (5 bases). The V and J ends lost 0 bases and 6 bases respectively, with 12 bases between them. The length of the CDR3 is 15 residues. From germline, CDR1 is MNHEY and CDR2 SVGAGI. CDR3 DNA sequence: TGTGCCAGCAGTTACTCGAGATGGGGGGGTCAGCCCCAGCATTTT. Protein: CASSYSRWGGQPQHF.

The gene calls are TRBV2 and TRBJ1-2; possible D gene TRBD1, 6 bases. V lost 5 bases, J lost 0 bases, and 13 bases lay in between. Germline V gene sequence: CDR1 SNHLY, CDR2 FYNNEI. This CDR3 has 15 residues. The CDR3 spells CASSPTGRSNYGYTF. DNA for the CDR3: TGTGCCAGCAGTCCAACAGGGAGATCTAACTATGGCTACACCTTC.

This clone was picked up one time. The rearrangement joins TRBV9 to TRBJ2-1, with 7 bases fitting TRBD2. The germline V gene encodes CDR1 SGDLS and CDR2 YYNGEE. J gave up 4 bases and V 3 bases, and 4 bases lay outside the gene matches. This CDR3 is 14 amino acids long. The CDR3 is CASSEGLSYNEQFF. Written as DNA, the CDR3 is TGTGCCAGCAGCGAGGGACTATCTTACAATGAGCAGTTCTTC.

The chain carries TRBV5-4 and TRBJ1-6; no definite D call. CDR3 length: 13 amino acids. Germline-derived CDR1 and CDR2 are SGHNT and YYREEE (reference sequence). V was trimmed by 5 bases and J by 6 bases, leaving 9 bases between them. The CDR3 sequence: CASRLSGNSPLHF. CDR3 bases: TGTGCCAGCAGGCTTAGTGGTAATTCACCCCTCCACTTT.

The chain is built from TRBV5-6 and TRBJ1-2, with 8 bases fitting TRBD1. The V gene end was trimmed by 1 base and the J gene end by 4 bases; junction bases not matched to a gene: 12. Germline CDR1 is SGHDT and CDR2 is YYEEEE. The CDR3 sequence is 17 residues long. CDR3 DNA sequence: TGTGCCAGCAGCTTGCGTTTTGGGGACAGGACGCGCTATGGCTACACCTTC. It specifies CASSLRFGDRTRYGYTF.